A selection of T cell receptor beta chains follows, all from one sample in a study of T-cell memory formation after mild COVID-19. TCRdb processed the 5' RACE reads anew with MiXCR; each CDR3 protein has one entry. This repertoire shows hundreds of thousands of distinct CDR3 sequences, 15% to 20% found once; its top ten account for less than 10%. Sequenced input: PBMCs or a T cell subset sorted from them (not recorded which). The receptor set was obtained from an adult woman who had mild COVID-19 (a few samples of this study predate the infection). Cell type and time point are not known. Each CDR3 is given with its conserved first and last residue. A D gene is named only where the DNA matches it firmly. Rows may omit the clone size; those that give it use once, few, many or a size class.

J gene	V gene	D gene	clone size	CDR3 protein	CDR3 DNA
TRBJ2-1	TRBV5-1	TRBD2	few	CATTAGGGANEQFF	TGCGCCACTACGGCCGGCGGGGGGGCGAATGAGCAGTTCTTC
TRBJ2-1	TRBV7-9	NA	NA	CASSFEIYGQSSYNEQFF	TGTGCCAGCAGCTTTGAGATTTATGGACAAAGCTCCTACAATGAGCAGTTCTTC
TRBJ1-2	TRBV4-3	NA	NA	CASSQDWAGGFYGYTF	TGCGCCAGCAGCCAAGATTGGGCAGGAGGGTTCTATGGCTACACCTTC
TRBJ2-7	TRBV3-1	NA	NA	CASSHSSDYEQYF	TGTGCCAGCAGCCACTCGTCAGATTACGAGCAGTACTTC
TRBJ2-6	TRBV12-3/TRBV12-4	NA	NA	CASFIWGSGANVLTF	TGTGCCAGTTTTATCTGGGGCTCTGGGGCCAACGTCCTGACTTTC
TRBJ2-5	TRBV7-9	NA	NA	CASSSSTPTETQYF	TGTGCCAGCAGCTCCTCGACCCCGACGGAGACCCAGTACTTC
TRBJ2-1	TRBV7-9	NA	few	CASSSRGAGSYNEQFF	TGTGCCAGCAGCTCTAGGGGGGCTGGGTCCTACAATGAGCAGTTCTTC
TRBJ1-2	TRBV6-1	TRBD1	few	CASSEATGVSSYGYTF	TGTGCCAGCAGTGAAGCAACAGGGGTCTCATCCTATGGCTACACCTTC
TRBJ2-7	TRBV7-9	NA	NA	CASTPPTGASYEQYF	TGTGCCAGCACCCCTCCGACCGGGGCATCCTACGAGCAGTACTTC
TRBJ2-6	TRBV29-1	NA	few	CSVPRVDGANVLTF	TGCAGCGTGCCCCGGGTGGATGGGGCCAACGTCCTGACTTTC
TRBJ2-3	TRBV7-3	NA	few	CASSAGSTDTQYF	TGTGCCAGCAGCGCGGGGAGCACAGATACGCAGTATTTT
TRBJ2-3	TRBV5-4	TRBD2	once	CASSGGGFGTAGSTDTQYF	TGTGCCAGCAGCGGGGGGGGTTTCGGTACAGCGGGGAGCACAGATACGCAGTATTTT
TRBJ1-6	TRBV12-3/TRBV12-4	NA	NA	CASSLALSTPLHF	TGTGCCAGCAGTTTAGCGCTGAGCACACCCCTCCACTTT
TRBJ1-3	TRBV18	TRBD1	NA	CASSATGEFPGNTIYF	TGTGCCAGCTCAGCTACAGGGGAATTTCCTGGAAACACCATATATTTT
TRBJ1-2	TRBV18	TRBD1	NA	CASSHGDSNYGYTF	TGTGCCAGCTCCCACGGGGACAGCAACTATGGCTACACCTTC
TRBJ2-3	TRBV6-1	TRBD1	few	CASSEPTGMSTDTQYF	TGTGCCAGCAGTGAACCGACAGGGATGAGCACAGATACGCAGTATTTT
TRBJ2-3	TRBV12-3/TRBV12-4	NA	few	CASSPPSAGADTQYF	TGTGCCAGCAGTCCTCCGTCCGCGGGCGCAGATACGCAGTATTTT
TRBJ1-1	TRBV6-5	TRBD1	few	CASSYSRDRMNTEAFF	TGTGCCAGCAGTTATTCCCGGGACAGGATGAACACTGAAGCTTTCTTT
TRBJ2-7	TRBV12-3/TRBV12-4	NA	few	CASSLGREAYEQYF	TGTGCCAGCAGTTTGGGCAGGGAGGCCTACGAGCAGTACTTC
TRBJ2-5	TRBV2	NA	few	CASSDDGGWKTQYF	TGTGCCAGCAGTGATGATGGCGGGTGGAAGACCCAGTACTTC
TRBJ2-2	TRBV3-1	NA	many	CASSQASNTGELFF	TGTGCCAGCAGCCAAGCATCGAACACCGGGGAGCTGTTTTTT
TRBJ2-1	TRBV11-2	TRBD2	few	CASNSVGTRLVGEQFF	TGTGCCAGCAACTCCGTCGGGACTAGACTGGTGGGTGAGCAGTTCTTC
TRBJ2-1	TRBV5-1	NA	few	CASSSGPSMGNEQFF	TGCGCCAGCAGCTCGGGACCATCAATGGGCAATGAGCAGTTCTTC
TRBJ1-1	TRBV12-3/TRBV12-4	NA	NA	CASSARGGGTEAFF	TGTGCCAGCAGTGCCCGAGGTGGGGGCACTGAAGCTTTCTTT
TRBJ1-2	TRBV3-1	NA	many	CASSPQGNYGYTF	TGTGCCAGCAGCCCCCAGGGCAACTATGGCTACACCTTC
TRBJ2-2	TRBV12-3/TRBV12-4	TRBD1	few	CASSRTGVTGELFF	TGTGCCAGCAGTCGAACAGGGGTCACCGGGGAGCTGTTTTTT
TRBJ2-7	TRBV12-3/TRBV12-4	NA	NA	CASSILQGGEQYF	TGTGCCAGCAGTATTTTGCAGGGGGGGGAGCAGTACTTC
TRBJ2-7	TRBV20-1	TRBD2	NA	CSARKVAGGFYEQYF	TGCAGTGCTAGAAAGGTAGCGGGGGGATTCTACGAGCAGTACTTC
TRBJ2-7	TRBV12-3/TRBV12-4	NA	NA	CASSLDSTKQYF	TGTGCCAGCAGTCTAGATTCTACGAAGCAGTACTTC
TRBJ2-5	TRBV30	NA	NA	CAWSPRAETQYF	TGTGCCTGGAGTCCTAGGGCAGAGACCCAGTACTTC
TRBJ2-2	TRBV11-3	TRBD2	NA	CASNYGLADKNTGELFF	TGTGCCAGCAATTACGGACTAGCGGACAAGAACACCGGGGAGCTGTTTTTT
TRBJ1-1	TRBV20-1	TRBD1	NA	CSAKIQGAMNTEAFF	TGCAGTGCTAAAATACAGGGGGCTATGAACACTGAAGCTTTCTTT
TRBJ2-3	TRBV5-1	NA	NA	CASSLGKVTDTQYF	TGCGCCAGCAGCTTGGGAAAAGTCACAGATACGCAGTATTTT
TRBJ1-4	TRBV18	NA	few	CASSLRRATNEKLFF	TGTGCCAGCTCACTAAGGAGAGCAACTAATGAAAAACTGTTTTTT
TRBJ2-7	TRBV12-3/TRBV12-4	TRBD1	few	CASKLTGGWDEQYF	TGTGCCAGCAAATTGACAGGGGGCTGGGACGAGCAGTACTTC
TRBJ1-1	TRBV7-9	NA	NA	CASSLASRIEMDFF	TGTGCCAGCAGCTTAGCGTCAAGGATTGAGATGGATTTCTTT
TRBJ2-1	TRBV20-1	NA	NA	CSARDLGSGNEQFF	TGCAGTGCTAGAGATCTGGGGTCGGGGAATGAGCAGTTCTTC
TRBJ1-5	TRBV24-1	NA	NA	CATSAETGQAHSNQPQHF	TGTGCCACCAGTGCCGAGACCGGGCAGGCCCATAGCAATCAGCCCCAGCATTTT
TRBJ2-2	TRBV20-1	NA	many	CSARGQGDTGELFF	TGCAGTGCTAGAGGCCAGGGTGACACCGGGGAGCTGTTTTTT
TRBJ2-3	TRBV7-7	TRBD2	many	CASSLGGGGTDTQYF	TGTGCCAGCAGCTTGGGCGGGGGAGGCACAGATACGCAGTATTTT
TRBJ1-3	TRBV18	NA	few	CAIAPFSIYF	TGTGCCATCGCCCCATTCTCCATATATTTT
TRBJ2-7	TRBV12-3/TRBV12-4	NA	few	CASSARDKRGEQYF	TGTGCCAGCAGTGCCCGGGACAAGAGAGGGGAGCAGTACTTC
TRBJ2-4	TRBV7-6	TRBD1	NA	CASSVGTGRNIQYF	TGTGCCAGCAGCGTAGGGACAGGGCGAAACATTCAGTACTTC
TRBJ2-4	TRBV6-5	NA	many	CASSGTGMVAKNIQYF	TGTGCCAGCAGTGGCACAGGGATGGTAGCCAAAAACATTCAGTACTTC
TRBJ1-2	TRBV20-1	NA	NA	CSARDQLGAGRNYGYTF	TGCAGTGCTAGAGACCAGTTGGGGGCAGGGCGAAACTATGGCTACACCTTC
TRBJ2-3	TRBV7-2	NA	NA	CASSLQAGITTDTQYF	TGTGCCAGCAGCCTTCAGGCGGGAATTACTACCGATACGCAGTATTTT
TRBJ1-2	TRBV7-8	TRBD1	few	CASSLSSGQRSYGYTF	TGTGCCAGCAGCCTATCATCGGGACAGCGATCCTATGGCTACACCTTC
TRBJ2-7	TRBV7-9	NA	few	CASSLAYGGEHEQYF	TGTGCCAGCAGCTTAGCGTACGGAGGGGAACACGAGCAGTACTTC
TRBJ2-6	TRBV29-1	NA	few	CSVTTGTGANVLTF	TGCAGCGTTACAACAGGGACTGGGGCCAACGTCCTGACTTTC
TRBJ1-1	TRBV6-6	TRBD1	NA	CASSWVTGVNTEAFF	TGTGCCAGCAGTTGGGTCACAGGGGTGAACACTGAAGCTTTCTTT
TRBJ2-2	TRBV21-1	NA	NA	CASSRHSRVTLNTGELFF	TGTGCCAGCAGCAGACACAGCAGGGTGACCCTGAACACCGGGGAGCTGTTTTTT
TRBJ1-1	TRBV5-5	NA	many	CASSPDSDPWAFF	TGTGCCAGCAGCCCTGACAGTGACCCGTGGGCTTTCTTT
TRBJ2-7	TRBV6-1	NA	NA	CASSPLQDTSYEQYF	TGTGCCAGCAGTCCCCTACAGGATACTTCATACGAGCAGTACTTC
TRBJ2-7	TRBV7-2	NA	few	CASSLDLNYEQYF	TGTGCCAGCAGCTTAGACTTAAACTACGAGCAGTACTTC